The present TCR beta chain was sequenced within a study of beta chain features in type 1 diabetes. Study-wide context: The examined sorted cells totaled 85 million to 120 million across samples. General study findings and limits: All four CD4+ subsets from Type 1 diabetes patients carried moderately but significantly shorter TCRB CDR3s. It was among patients, rather than healthy donors, that naive, central memory and Treg TCRB repertoires appeared more similar.

The V gene's germline CDR1 is MNHEY and CDR2 SMNVEV (reference sequence). The CDR3 consists of 13 residues. The V end was cut by 6 bases, the J end by 0 bases, with 6 bases between. Sequenced material consisted of expressed TCRB transcripts (all of the isolated RNA was reverse transcribed). Sequenced naive, central memory and regulatory T cell samples produced an average of roughly 3.9 million reads. The assay was immunoSEQ multiplex PCR, and TCRdb's table has in-frame clones only and misses some. The repertoire consists of about 340,000 clones, with around 8% occurring once and the leading ten covering approximately 0.44%. Of note for this clone: Its specificity is not known.

This clonotype was sampled from a young woman in good health. The sample taken for sequencing was central memory CD4+ T cells from blood. The chain links TRBV27 to TRBJ1-3, with D possibly TRBD1 on 6 matching bases. This chain's CDR3 is CASRGHSGNTIYF. The CDR3, as DNA: TGTGCCAGCAGGGGACACTCTGGAAACACCATATATTTT.